The next 20 T cell receptor beta chains were all read from a single sample in a study of molecular identifiers for immune sequencing clone quantification. TCRdb reprocessed the PCR reads via MiXCR and lists one record per CDR3 protein. The profile shows around 460,000 distinct CDR3 sequences, roughly 23% of them singletons. Sequencing used naive CD8+ T cells from blood, with Jurkat cell RNA spiked in. Subset in this sample: FACS-sorted CD8+CD4-CCR7+CD45RA+ naive T cells. The source is a human donor in good health. Some libraries in this study had Jurkat cell RNA spiked in.

With regard to this clonotype: Given a much more abundant clone one base away, this may be a read error. This chain connects TRBV2 to TRBJ2-7, with 7 bases identical to TRBD2. V trimming: 6 bases; J trimming: 3 bases; junction bases outside the gene matches: 8. Germline values: CDR1 SNHLY, CDR2 FYNNEI. The CDR3 length is 14 residues. CDR3 DNA: TGTGCCAGCAGCGAGGGAGGGACTATCTACGAGCAGTACTTC. Amino acid sequence: CASSEGGTIYEQYF.

As concerns this clonotype: Given a much more abundant clone one base away, this may be a read error. The chain carries TRBV29-1 and TRBJ1-1, with TRBD1 matching 9 bases. Germline CDR1 SQVTM, CDR2 ANQGSEA. The CDR3 sequence is 14 residues long. This chain's CDR3 is CGVAGQGENTEAFF. As DNA, the CDR3 is TGCGGCGTAGCGGGACAGGGAGAAAACACTGAAGCTTTCTTT.

There are a few counts of this clonotype. The chain uses TRBV12-3 or TRBV12-4 and TRBJ2-3; D uncertain. The CDR3 length is 15 residues. V was cut by 5 bases and J by 5 bases, with 17 bases left in between. The CDR3 sequence is CASSLLIQTRDTQYF. In DNA, the CDR3 is TGTGCCAGCAGTCTCCTTATTCAAACAAGAGATACGCAGTATTTT.

This clonotype was detected a few times. V usage is TRBV6-4 and J usage is TRBJ2-7; 10 nucleotides match TRBD1. Unmatched junction bases numbered 2, after V lost 1 base and J lost 2 bases. This CDR3 is built from 15 residues. CDR1 and CDR2 from the germline V gene are MRHNA and SNTAGT. CDR3 DNA: TGTGCCAGCAGTGACTGGGACAGGGGAACCTACGAGCAGTACTTC. This codes for CASSDWDRGTYEQYF.

There are a few counts of this clonotype. This chain joins TRBV29-1 and TRBJ2-7, with a possible D match to TRBD1 (5 bases). Germline assignment: CDR1 SQVTM and CDR2 ANQGSEA. V was clipped by 3 bases and J by 0 bases, with 18 bases between them. The CDR3 has 16 residues. The CDR3 DNA reads TGCAGCGTTGAGGTGGTTCACGGACAAAGCTCCTACGAGCAGTACTTC. Protein product: CSVEVVHGQSSYEQYF.

The J gene is TRBJ2-7, the V gene TRBV9; TRBD2 aligns across 7 bases. The germline gives CDR1 SGDLS, CDR2 YYNGEE. The CDR3 length is 14 residues. V lost 3 bases, J lost 6 bases, and 9 bases stayed unmatched. DNA of the CDR3: TGTGCCAGCAGCGGGGGGGGAGTAGACTCCGAGCAGTACTTC. The encoded protein is CASSGGGVDSEQYF.

Remarks on this clonotype: A junction boundary mismatches the germline segment, possibly from a read error. The chain has TRBV29-1 and TRBJ2-5; 10 nucleotides match TRBD1. Looked up from germline, CDR1 is SQVTM and CDR2 is ANQGSEA. The CDR3 sequence is 12 residues long. Here the CDR3 reads CSALTGTGVVHF. The CDR3 DNA follows: TGCAGCGCCCTCACCGGGACAGGGGTAGTGCACTTC.

The chain employs TRBV28 and TRBJ2-7; 7 bases are shared with TRBD1. The CDR3 is 15 amino acids. V was clipped by 1 base and J by 2 bases; unmatched bases: 5. Looked up from germline, CDR1 is MDHEN and CDR2 is SYDVKM. DNA for the CDR3: TGTGCCAGCAGTTTATATGGACAGGACCCCTACGAGCAGTACTTC. It yields the protein CASSLYGQDPYEQYF.

Many counts were recorded for this clonotype. V and J are TRBV4-3 and TRBJ1-5; D unclear. The CDR3 is 15 residues long. Between the trimmed V and J ends, which lost 0 bases and 7 bases, there was a span of 13 bases. Germline V gives CDR1 LGHNA, CDR2 YSLEER. The CDR3 sequence is CASSQDTGVTQPQHF. Written as DNA, the CDR3 is TGCGCCAGCAGCCAAGATACCGGGGTCACGCAGCCCCAGCATTTT.

This clonotype has a handful of counts. This CDR3 reads CASSSSPSRDQQFF. For the CDR3, the DNA is TGTGCCAGCAGTTCCTCCCCCTCGCGGGACCAGCAGTTCTTC. The J gene is TRBJ2-1, the V gene TRBV27, with D perhaps matching TRBD2 (6 bases). The germline CDR1 and CDR2 sequences are MNHEY and SMNVEV (reference sequence). This CDR3 comprises 14 residues. The germline V and J ends were trimmed by 4 bases and 11 bases, with 18 bases remaining between them.

This clonotype has a count of ten or more. The gene calls are TRBV7-9 and TRBJ2-3, with 9 bases matching TRBD1. Germline values: CDR1 SEHNR, CDR2 FQNEAQ (reference sequence). V was clipped by 5 bases and J by 2 bases; unmatched bases: 11. The CDR3 runs 17 residues. This CDR3 reads CASSPGPGQGYTDTQYF. CDR3 DNA sequence: TGTGCCAGCAGCCCAGGACCGGGACAGGGTTACACAGATACGCAGTATTTT.

This clonotype was seen ten or more times. The chain recombines TRBV6-5 with TRBJ2-3; no reliable D call. This CDR3 contains 14 residues. Germline CDR1 MNHEY, CDR2 SVGAGI. Trimming removed 5 bases at V and 5 bases at J, with 14 bases between. The CDR3 loop reads CASSTPLVVDTQYF. CDR3 nucleotides: TGTGCCAGCAGTACGCCCCTGGTCGTAGATACGCAGTATTTT.

This clonotype has only a few counts. The V and J genes are TRBV11-3 and TRBJ2-2; D remains ambiguous. V was shortened by 10 bases and J by 2 bases, with 11 bases between the two germline ends. Per the germline V gene, CDR1 is SGHNT and CDR2 is YENEEA. The length of the CDR3 is 13 residues. CDR3 amino acids: CATQDGNTGELFF. As DNA, the CDR3 is TGTGCCACCCAGGACGGTAACACCGGGGAGCTGTTTTTT.

The rearrangement links TRBV4-1 to TRBJ1-5; D not certain. The CDR3 loop spans 13 amino acids. In germline, CDR1 is MGHRA, CDR2 YSYEKL. V was clipped by 5 bases and J by 4 bases, with 9 bases between them. As DNA, the CDR3 is TGCGCCAGCAGCACGACGGGAAATCAGCCCCAGCATTTT. It encodes CASSTTGNQPQHF.

This clonotype was counted many times. The chain uses TRBV7-9 and TRBJ1-1; the D is unclear. The CDR3 consists of 13 residues. Germline V CDR1 and CDR2: SEHNR, FQNEAQ (reference sequence). V lost 1 base and J 8 bases, leaving 11 bases between the germline ends. The CDR3 region has the DNA TGTGCCAGCAGCTTAGATGTGGACGGAGAAGCTTTCTTT. Its protein product is CASSLDVDGEAFF.

Details on this clonotype: This may be a read error: a much more frequent sequence differs by one nucleotide. The chain uses TRBV7-9 and TRBJ2-3, with 7 bases lining up with TRBD1. The CDR3 is 15 residues long. CDR1 SEHNR and CDR2 FQNEAQ come from the germline V gene (reference sequence). Here the CDR3 DNA reads TGTGCCAGCAGCACTAGAAGACAGGGCACAGATACGCAGTGTTTT. Translation: CASSTRRQGTDTQCF. The variable domain in full, completed from reference TRBV7-9 and TRBJ2-3, reads DTGVSQNPRHKITKRGQNVTFRCDPISEHNRLYWYRQTLGQGPEFLTYFQNEAQLEKSRLLSDRFSAERPKGSFSTLEIQRTEQGDSAMYLCASSTRRQGTDTQCFGPGTRLTVL.

V is TRBV12-3 or TRBV12-4 and J is TRBJ2-7; 7 bases line up with TRBD1. This CDR3 spans 16 amino acids. V dropped 4 bases and J dropped 2; count of bases not matched to a gene: 11. The CDR3 DNA follows: TGTGCCAGCAGTTCCATCCGACAGGGCCCTCCCTACGAGCAGTACTTC. Its translation: CASSSIRQGPPYEQYF.

This clonotype came up a few times. This sequence joins TRBV11-2 and TRBJ1-3, with a weak D call TRBD1 (5 bases). CDR1 SGHAT and CDR2 FQNNGV come from the germline V gene. Trimming took off 6 bases at V and 2 bases at J, with 20 bases between the two ends. The CDR3 is made up of 17 amino acids. The CDR3 DNA reads TGTGCCAGCAGGAACCGGGACTCAAGTAGGCCTGGAAACACCATATATTTT. It is translated as CASRNRDSSRPGNTIYF.

This clonotype was counted a few times. The chain combines TRBV3-1 with TRBJ2-2; no clear D. Germline V gene data show CDR1 as LGHDT and CDR2 as YNNKEL (reference sequence). The CDR3 runs 13 residues. Between the trimmed V and J ends, which lost 8 bases and 6 bases, there was a span of 13 bases. The CDR3 sequence: CASDHRGAGELFF. For the CDR3, the DNA is TGTGCCAGCGACCATCGTGGGGCCGGGGAGCTGTTTTTT.

This clonotype was counted ten times or more. The V and J genes are TRBV11-2 and TRBJ2-5; tentatively, D is TRBD2 (5 bases). Germline CDR1 and CDR2: SGHAT and FQNNGV. This CDR3 is 14 amino acids long. V was shortened by 5 bases and J by 2 bases, with 12 bases between the two germline ends. CDR3 protein: CASSDGGPQETQYF. Here the CDR3 DNA reads TGTGCCAGCAGCGACGGAGGTCCACAAGAGACCCAGTACTTC.